The T cell receptor beta chain described here comes from a study of vaccination and CD4 T cells after COVID-19. Overall study: Between diagnosis and the drawing of post-COVID samples lay a median approximately 95 days (range 35 to 161). Overall study findings and caveats: Convalescent patients had 304 of 307 vaccine-specific clones showing spike mono-reactivity.

V was clipped by 5 bases and J by 9 bases, with 17 bases between them. CDR3 length: 14 residues. Germline V gene data show CDR1 as SGHVS and CDR2 as FQNEAQ. As to this clonotype: What it recognizes is unknown.

Cultured CD4+ T cell DNA was sequenced using the Oncomine TCR Beta short-read assay. One entry per CDR3 protein results from TCRdb running MiXCR on the PCR reads. Among 2,500 to 3,000 distinct CDR3 sequences, 33% were seen once, and the ten largest hold over 30%. Treatment indicated: roughly ten-day PBMC culture with coronavirus spike peptide pools or control peptides (ViraFEST assay). Expansion of antigen-specific T cells with peptide pools by ViraFEST preceded sequencing of TCRs. The sequencing sample was made of CD4+ T cells from blood, cultured in vitro. The source of this sequence is a human donor who had recovered from COVID-19. This rearrangement joins TRBV7-8 to TRBJ2-1; perhaps TRBD2 as D (6 bases). The chain's CDR3 is CASSKTRTPGEQFF. DNA of the CDR3: TGTGCCAGCAGCAAGACTAGGACGCCCGGTGAGCAGTTCTTC.